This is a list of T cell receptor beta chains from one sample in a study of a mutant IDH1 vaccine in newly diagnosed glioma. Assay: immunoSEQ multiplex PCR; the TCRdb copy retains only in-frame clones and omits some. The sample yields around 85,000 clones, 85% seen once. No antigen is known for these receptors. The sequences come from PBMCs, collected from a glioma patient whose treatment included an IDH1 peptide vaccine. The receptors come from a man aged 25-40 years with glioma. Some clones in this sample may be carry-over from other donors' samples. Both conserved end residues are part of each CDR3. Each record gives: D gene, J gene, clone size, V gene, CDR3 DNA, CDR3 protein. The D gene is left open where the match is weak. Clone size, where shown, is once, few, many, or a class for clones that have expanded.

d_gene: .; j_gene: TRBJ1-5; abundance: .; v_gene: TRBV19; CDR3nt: TGTGCCACCGCCGAAGGCCGGGATCAGCCCCAGCATTTT; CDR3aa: CATAEGRDQPQHF
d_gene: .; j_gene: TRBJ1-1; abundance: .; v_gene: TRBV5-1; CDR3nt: TGCGCCAGCAGCTTGGAGGCCACCTCGGACACTGAAGCTTTCTTT; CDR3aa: CASSLEATSDTEAFF
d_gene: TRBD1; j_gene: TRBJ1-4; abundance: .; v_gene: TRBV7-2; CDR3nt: TGTGCCAGCAGCTTACCCGGGACAGGGGAGGCAACTAATGAAAAACTGTTTTTT; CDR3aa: CASSLPGTGEATNEKLFF
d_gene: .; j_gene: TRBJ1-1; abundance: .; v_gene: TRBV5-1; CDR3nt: TGCGCCAGCAGCTTGGTAGAGGGGGCTGAAGCTTTCTTT; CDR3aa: CASSLVEGAEAFF
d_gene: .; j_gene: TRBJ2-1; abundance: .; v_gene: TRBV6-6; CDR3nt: TGTGCCAGCACCCGGGCTAGCGACTACAATGAGCAGTTCTTC; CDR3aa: CASTRASDYNEQFF
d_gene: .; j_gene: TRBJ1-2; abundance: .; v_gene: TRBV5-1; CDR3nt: TGCGCCAGCAGCTTGGCCGGACACCGATCAGCTAACTATGGCTACACCTTC; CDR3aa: CASSLAGHRSANYGYTF
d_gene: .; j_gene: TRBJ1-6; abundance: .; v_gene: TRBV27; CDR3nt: TGTGCCAGCAGTTTACTTCCGGCACCAAGTAATTCACCCCTCCACTTT; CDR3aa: CASSLLPAPSNSPLHF
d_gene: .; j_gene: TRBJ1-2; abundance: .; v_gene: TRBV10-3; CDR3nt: TGTGCCATCAGTGACTTAAGAGGGACCCCGGATGGCTACACCTTC; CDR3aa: CAISDLRGTPDGYTF
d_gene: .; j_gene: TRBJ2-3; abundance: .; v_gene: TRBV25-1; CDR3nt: TGTGCCAGCACCGCCGGCGGAGATACGCAGTATTTT; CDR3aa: CASTAGGDTQYF
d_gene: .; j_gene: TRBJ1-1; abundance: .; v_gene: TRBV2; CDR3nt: TGTGCCAGCAGTGAAGTGGGGAGGACTGAAGCTTTCTTT; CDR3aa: CASSEVGRTEAFF
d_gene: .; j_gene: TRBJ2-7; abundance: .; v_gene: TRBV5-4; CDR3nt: TGTGCCAGCAGCCCCGACGTCGGGGGCCGGGGGCAGTACTTC; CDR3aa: CASSPDVGGRGQYF
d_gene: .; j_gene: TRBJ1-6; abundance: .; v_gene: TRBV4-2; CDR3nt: TGTGCCAGCAGCCAAGAGATTGTTGGAGCGACTAGCTATAATTCACCCCTCCACTTT; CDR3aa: CASSQEIVGATSYNSPLHF
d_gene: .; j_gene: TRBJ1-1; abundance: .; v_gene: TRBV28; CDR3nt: TGTGCCAGCAGTTTGCCAGGGGCCCCAATGAACACTGAAGCTTTCTTT; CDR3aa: CASSLPGAPMNTEAFF
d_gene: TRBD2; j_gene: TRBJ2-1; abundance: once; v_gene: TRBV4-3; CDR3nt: TGCGCCAGCAGCCAAGACTCAGGGACTAGCTTCATCAATGAGCAGTTCTTC; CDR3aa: CASSQDSGTSFINEQFF
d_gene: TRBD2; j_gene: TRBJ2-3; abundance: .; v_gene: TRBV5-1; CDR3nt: TGCGCCAGCAGCTTGTCGGGACTAGCGGGAGTGGATACGCAGTATTTT; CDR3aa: CASSLSGLAGVDTQYF
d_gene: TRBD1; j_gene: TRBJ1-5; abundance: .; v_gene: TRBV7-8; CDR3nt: TGTGCCAGCAGCAACTACAGGGGGGAGCAGCCCCAGCATTTT; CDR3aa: CASSNYRGEQPQHF
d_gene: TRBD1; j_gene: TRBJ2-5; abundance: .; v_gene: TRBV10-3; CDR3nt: TGTGCCATCAGTGAGATCCGGGGACAGAGGAGAGAGACCCAGTACTTC; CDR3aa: CAISEIRGQRRETQYF
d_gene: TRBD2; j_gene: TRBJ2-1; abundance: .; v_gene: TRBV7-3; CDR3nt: TGTGCCAGCAGCCCCAGCGGGGTGGCGGGAGTAAAGCAGTTCTTC; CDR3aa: CASSPSGVAGVKQFF
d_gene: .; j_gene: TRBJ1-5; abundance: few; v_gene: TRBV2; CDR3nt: TGTGCCAGCAGTTCGACGGAGGATTTGAGAAATCAGCCCCAGCATTTT; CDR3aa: CASSSTEDLRNQPQHF
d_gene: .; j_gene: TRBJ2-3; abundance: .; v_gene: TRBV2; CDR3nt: TGTGCCAGCAGAAGAGCGCCGGGGACAGATACGCAGTATTTT; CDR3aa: CASRRAPGTDTQYF
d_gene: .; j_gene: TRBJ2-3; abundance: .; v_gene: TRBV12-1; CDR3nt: TGTGCCAGCAGCTCCCCCGGAGAGGGAGATACGCAGTATTTT; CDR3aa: CASSSPGEGDTQYF
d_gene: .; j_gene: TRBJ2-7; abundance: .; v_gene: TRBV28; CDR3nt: TGTGCCAGCAGTTTCCCGCGGTCAGGGGGGGCCTACGAGCAGTACTTC; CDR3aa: CASSFPRSGGAYEQYF
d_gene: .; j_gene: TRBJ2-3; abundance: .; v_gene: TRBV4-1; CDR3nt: TGCGCCAGCAGACAAGATCTTCCGTCAGATACGCAGTATTTT; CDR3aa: CASRQDLPSDTQYF
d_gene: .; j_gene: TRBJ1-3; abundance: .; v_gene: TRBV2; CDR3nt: TGTGCCAGCAAAAAGGCTGTGGGCTCTGGAAACACCATATATTTT; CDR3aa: CASKKAVGSGNTIYF
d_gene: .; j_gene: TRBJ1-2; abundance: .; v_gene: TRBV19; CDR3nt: TGTGCCAGTAGTCCGCGACAATCTGGCTACACCTTC; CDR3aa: CASSPRQSGYTF
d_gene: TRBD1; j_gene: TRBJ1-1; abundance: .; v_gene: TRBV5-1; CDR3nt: TGCGCCAGCAGCATAAATCCCGGGACAGAGCTCACTGAAGCTTTCTTT; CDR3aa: CASSINPGTELTEAFF
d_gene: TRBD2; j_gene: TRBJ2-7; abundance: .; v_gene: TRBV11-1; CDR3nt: TGTGCCAGCAGCTTAGCGAAAACGGCGGGAGCATACGAGCAGTACTTC; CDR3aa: CASSLAKTAGAYEQYF
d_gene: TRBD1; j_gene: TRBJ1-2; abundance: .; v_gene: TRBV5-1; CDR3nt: TGCGCCAGCAGCCGTGGACAGGGTGACTATGGCTACACCTTC; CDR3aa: CASSRGQGDYGYTF
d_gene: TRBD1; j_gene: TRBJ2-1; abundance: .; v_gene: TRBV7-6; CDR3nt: TGTGCCAGCAGCTTAGTTCGGACAGGTTCCTACAATGAGCAGTTCTTC; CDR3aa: CASSLVRTGSYNEQFF
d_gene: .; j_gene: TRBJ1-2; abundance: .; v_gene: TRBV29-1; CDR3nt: TGCAGCGTAGAGACAGCTAACTATGGCTACACCTTC; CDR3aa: CSVETANYGYTF
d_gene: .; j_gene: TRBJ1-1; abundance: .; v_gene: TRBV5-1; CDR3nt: TGCGCCAGCAGCTTGGTCGGCGGATCGAACACTGAAGCTTTCTTT; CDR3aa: CASSLVGGSNTEAFF
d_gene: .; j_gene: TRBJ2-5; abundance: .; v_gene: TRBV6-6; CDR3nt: TGTGCCAGCATCCCCAAGAACCAAGAGACCCAGTACTTC; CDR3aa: CASIPKNQETQYF
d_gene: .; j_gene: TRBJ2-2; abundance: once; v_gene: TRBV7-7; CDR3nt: TGTGCCAGCAGGGGATCCAACACCGGGGAGCTGTTTTTT; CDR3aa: CASRGSNTGELFF
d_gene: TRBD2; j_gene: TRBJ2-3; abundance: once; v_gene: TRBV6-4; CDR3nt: TGTGCCAGCAGTGAGAATAGCGGGGGGGCAGATACGCAGTATTTT; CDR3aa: CASSENSGGADTQYF
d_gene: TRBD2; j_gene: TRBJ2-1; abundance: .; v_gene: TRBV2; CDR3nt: TGTGCCAGCAGTGAAGGTCGGTCTAGCGGGGGGCGCTCCTACAACGAGCAGTTCTTC; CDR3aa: CASSEGRSSGGRSYNEQFF
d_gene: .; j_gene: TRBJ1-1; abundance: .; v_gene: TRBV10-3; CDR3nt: TGTGCCATCAGTGAGACAGGGAACACTGAAGCTTTCTTT; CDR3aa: CAISETGNTEAFF
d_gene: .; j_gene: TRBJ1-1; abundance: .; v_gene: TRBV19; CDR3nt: TGTGCCAGTAACAGGCTTCCTTTCATGAACACTGAAGCTTTCTTT; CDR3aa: CASNRLPFMNTEAFF